The clone carrying this T cell receptor beta chain occurred many times. The antigen is undetermined. This entry is derived from a study of T cells in Graves' hyperthyroidism and ophthalmopathy. Study-wide findings and caveats: Most thyroid clonotypes expanded above 0.001 were also detected in blood.

TCR beta CDR3 sequences were amplified from RNA transcripts. During a first-round RT-PCR of the TCR CDR3, the HTBI primer set was used. TCRdb re-derived calls from the multiplex PCR reads in MiXCR, one entry per CDR3 protein. This sample yields around 540,000 distinct CDR3 sequences, of which about 16% are seen a single time; about 29% belongs to the top ten. Germline CDR1 and CDR2: GTSNPN and SVGIG (reference sequence). Trimming stripped 1 base from V and 0 bases from J, with 7 bases between. The CDR3 totals 14 residues. PBMCs came from roughly 10 ml fresh peripheral blood. The specimen sequenced was blood. This chain connects TRBV30 to TRBJ1-3, with D perhaps matching TRBD1 (5 bases). The TCR was taken from a woman between 25 and 40 years old with Graves' ophthalmopathy. The CDR3 loop reads CAWSEGVSGNTIYF. The CDR3 DNA reads as TGTGCCTGGAGTGAAGGGGTCTCTGGAAACACCATATATTTT. Combining the CDR3 with reference TRBV30 and TRBJ1-3 gives the whole variable domain SQTIHQWPATLVQPVGSPLSLECTVEGTSNPNLYWYRQAAGRGLQLLFYSVGIGQISSEVPQNLSASRPQDRQFILSSKKLLLSDSGFYLCAWSEGVSGNTIYFGEGSWLTVV.